These T cell receptor beta chains were read from a single sample in a study of response to subunit inactivated influenza vaccine. TCRdb fed the RT-PCR reads into MiXCR, producing one record per CDR3 protein. This sample has about 240,000 distinct CDR3 sequences, with over 9% found just once. The sample consisted of non-naive T cells sorted from PBMCs, taken 14 days before vaccination. Source of these receptors: a man between 50 and 59 years old who received an inactivated influenza vaccine. CDR3s include the opening cysteine and the closing phenylalanine or tryptophan. D genes are given only for firm matches. Some rows have no size entry. The others give once, few or many, or a class for an expanded clone.

cdr3_aa cdr3_nt v_call d_call j_call cdr3_length clone_size
CASSPMGQGYNEQFF TGTGCCAGCAGCCCAATGGGACAGGGTTACAATGAGCAGTTCTTC TRBV7-9 TRBD1 TRBJ2-1 15 few
CAISARSTEQYF TGTGCCATCAGTGCCCGTTCTACCGAGCAGTACTTC TRBV10-3 . TRBJ2-7 12 many
CASSLGPNQPQHF TGTGCCAGCAGCCTGGGACCAAATCAGCCCCAGCATTTT TRBV14 . TRBJ1-5 13 many
CASSPDWAGDYNEQFF TGTGCCAGCAGCCCCGACTGGGCGGGAGATTACAATGAGCAGTTCTTC TRBV11-3 TRBD2 TRBJ2-1 16 few
CSASSQARGSYEQYF TGCAGTGCTAGCTCTCAGGCCCGCGGGTCCTACGAGCAGTACTTC TRBV20-1 . TRBJ2-7 15 few
CASSPTGTGLNTEAFF TGTGCCAGCAGCCCGACCGGGACAGGATTGAACACTGAAGCTTTCTTT TRBV7-9 TRBD1 TRBJ1-1 16 many
CAISELAGNNEQFF TGTGCCATCAGTGAACTAGCGGGAAACAATGAGCAGTTCTTC TRBV10-3 TRBD2 TRBJ2-1 14 many
CAWAGTGRGYTF TGTGCCTGGGCCGGGACAGGGCGCGGCTACACCTTC TRBV30 TRBD1 TRBJ1-2 12 .
CASSSGQGEGNTQYF TGTGCCAGCAGCTCGGGACAGGGGGAGGGGAATACGCAGTATTTT TRBV7-2 TRBD1 TRBJ2-3 15 few
CSAEWGNMNTEAFF TGCAGTGCTGAATGGGGGAATATGAACACTGAAGCTTTCTTT TRBV20-1 . TRBJ1-1 14 few
CSAEPTERNSPLHF TGCAGTGCTGAACCGACAGAGAGGAATTCACCCCTCCACTTT TRBV20-1 . TRBJ1-6 14 few
CASRDRGPGELFF TGTGCCAGCAGGGACCGAGGACCCGGGGAGCTGTTTTTT TRBV28 . TRBJ2-2 13 .
CSAMGMGGRAYNEQFF TGCAGTGCTATGGGGATGGGCGGGAGGGCCTACAATGAGCAGTTCTTC TRBV20-1 TRBD2 TRBJ2-1 16 .
CASSDGTEATEAFF TGTGCCAGCAGCGATGGGACAGAAGCCACTGAAGCTTTCTTT TRBV9 TRBD1 TRBJ1-1 14 few
CASSQYLYTEAFF TGCGCCAGCAGCCAATATTTGTACACTGAAGCTTTCTTT TRBV4-3 . TRBJ1-1 13 many